Shown below are 14 T cell receptor beta chains from a single sample sequenced in a study of cytomegalovirus exposure and HLA in healthy donors. It was with 60 Vbeta and 13 Jbeta primers that the PCR ran. Clones were read by immunoSEQ multiplex PCR, and TCRdb kept only the in-frame ones, dropping some. The repertoire holds roughly 130,000 clones, with 75% to 90% as singletons. The sequenced sample was PBMCs. The receptors were gathered from a woman between 40 and 50 years old in good health and CMV-seronegative.

The gene calls are TRBV19 and TRBJ1-1, with TRBD1 matching over 11 bases. J was trimmed by 4 bases and V by 4 bases; bases with no gene match: 11. CDR1 and CDR2 from the germline V gene are LNHDA and SQIVND (reference sequence). This CDR3 is built from 17 residues. The CDR3 sequence is CASSSRPGQGGGTEAFF. The CDR3 DNA reads as TGTGCCAGTAGTAGCAGACCGGGACAGGGGGGTGGCACTGAAGCTTTCTTT.

V is TRBV2 and J is TRBJ1-1; D is unresolved. The CDR3 has 12 residues. Germline CDR1 SNHLY, CDR2 FYNNEI. The V and J ends lost 3 bases and 0 bases respectively, with 2 bases between them. CDR3 region: CASSDLNTEAFF. DNA for the CDR3: TGTGCCAGCAGTGACTTGAACACTGAAGCTTTCTTT.

The J gene is TRBJ2-1, the V gene TRBV27; TRBD1 is a possible D gene (7 bases). Germline CDR1 is MNHEY and CDR2 is SMNVEV (reference sequence). The CDR3 is 15 residues long. Trimming removed 4 bases at V and 5 bases at J, with 15 bases between. The CDR3 DNA reads as TGTGCCAGCAGTTGGGGGGCCGACAGGGACAATGAGCAGTTCTTC. Its translation: CASSWGADRDNEQFF.

This chain links TRBV19 with TRBJ1-5; 9 nucleotides line up with TRBD1. CDR1 is LNHDA and CDR2 is SQIVND in the germline V gene (reference sequence). The V segment lost 7 bases and the J segment 4 bases; nucleotides outside the gene matches: 14. The CDR3 totals 17 residues. The CDR3 DNA is TGTGCCAGTACCCGAACCTTAGGGGGACAGGGAAATCAGCCCCAGCATTTT. Protein: CASTRTLGGQGNQPQHF.

This chain uses TRBV7-8 with TRBJ1-1; unclear D gene. The germline gives CDR1 SGHVS, CDR2 FQNEAQ. The CDR3 runs to 15 residues. V was clipped by 2 bases and J by 5 bases, with 15 bases between them. CDR3 region: CASSLLVRGGTEAFF. CDR3 nucleotide sequence: TGTGCCAGCAGCTTATTAGTCCGGGGAGGGACTGAAGCTTTCTTT.

The V gene is TRBV5-1, the J gene TRBJ1-3; 7 nucleotides match TRBD1. CDR1 and CDR2 from the germline V gene are SGHRS and YFSETQ. V dropped 0 bases and J dropped 4; count of bases not matched to a gene: 1. The CDR3 has 14 amino acids. The CDR3 nucleotides are TGCGCCAGCAGCTTGGACAGGGGAGGAAACACCATATATTTT. Translated: CASSLDRGGNTIYF.

The chain has TRBV29-1 and TRBJ1-5; D unclear. The V end was cut by 5 bases, the J end by 2 bases, with 13 bases between. This CDR3 is built from 14 residues. Germline lookup yields CDR1 SQVTM and CDR2 ANQGSEA. The CDR3 DNA reads TGCAGCGTTATCGGTGAAAGAGGCAATCAGCCCCAGCATTTT. It is translated as CSVIGERGNQPQHF. Filled out from reference TRBV29-1 and TRBJ1-5, the complete variable domain reads SAVISQKPSRDICQRGTSLTIQCQVDSQVTMMFWYRQQPGQSLTLIATANQGSEATYESGFVIDKFPISRPNLTFSTLTVSNMSPEDSSIYLCSVIGERGNQPQHFGDGTRLSIL.

The chain uses TRBV7-9 and TRBJ1-2, with D possibly matching TRBD1 (5 bases). V shed 4 bases and J shed 6 bases, with 9 bases lying between them. The germline V gene encodes CDR1 SEHNR and CDR2 FQNEAQ (reference sequence). This CDR3 spans 12 amino acids. CDR3: CASSYDSDGYTF. As DNA, the CDR3 is TGTGCCAGCAGCTACGACAGTGATGGCTACACCTTC. Filled out from reference TRBV7-9 and TRBJ1-2, the complete variable domain reads DTGVSQNPRHKITKRGQNVTFRCDPISEHNRLYWYRQTLGQGPEFLTYFQNEAQLEKSRLLSDRFSAERPKGSFSTLEIQRTEQGDSAMYLCASSYDSDGYTFGSGTRLTVV.

This sequence joins TRBV7-9 and TRBJ2-7, with 9 bases that match TRBD1. The CDR3 loop spans 15 amino acids. CDR1 and CDR2 (germline): SEHNR, FQNEAQ (reference sequence). With V trimmed by 5 bases and J by 4 bases, 9 bases remained unmatched. Here the CDR3 reads CASSTGTGSMYEQYF. Here the CDR3 DNA reads TGTGCCAGCAGCACCGGGACAGGGTCTATGTACGAGCAGTACTTC.

This sequence joins TRBV7-3 and TRBJ2-1, with TRBD2 matching over 11 bases. The length of the CDR3 is 15 residues. Germline CDR1 reads SGHTA; CDR2 reads FQGTGA. With 2 bases clipped from V and 7 bases from J, the junction kept 4 bases outside the gene matches. The CDR3 DNA sequence: TGTGCCAGCAGCTTAGCTAGCGGGAGGTCTAATGAGCAGTTCTTC. It yields the protein CASSLASGRSNEQFF.

The chain combines TRBV18 with TRBJ1-5, with D possibly being TRBD1 (5 bases). Germline V gives CDR1 KGHSH, CDR2 LQKENI. This CDR3 contains 15 residues. The V end was cut by 4 bases, the J end by 8 bases, with 18 bases between. The CDR3 loop reads CASSLTDTDREPQHF. CDR3 DNA sequence: TGTGCCAGCTCACTTACAGACACCGACAGAGAGCCCCAGCATTTT.

J is TRBJ1-6 and V is TRBV19, with D perhaps TRBD1 (6 bases). The germline V and J ends were trimmed by 4 bases and 7 bases, with 20 bases remaining between them. Germline V lookup: CDR1 LNHDA, CDR2 SQIVND (reference sequence). CDR3 length: 17 amino acids. The CDR3 DNA follows: TGTGCCAGTAGTAACGTCAATGAAGGGACAATGAATTCACCCCTCCACTTT. Translated: CASSNVNEGTMNSPLHF.

Here the CDR3 reads CASGRGASSYEQYF. The CDR3 region has the DNA TGTGCCAGCGGCAGGGGTGCCAGCTCCTACGAGCAGTACTTC. V and J are TRBV18 and TRBJ2-7, with a possible D match to TRBD1 (6 bases). CDR1 KGHSH and CDR2 LQKENI come from the germline V gene. Trimming took off 8 bases at V and 0 bases at J, with 14 bases between the two ends. CDR3 length: 14 amino acids.

The V call is TRBV4-2, the J call TRBJ1-5; 8 bases map to TRBD1. CDR3 length equals 14 residues. V dropped 1 base and J dropped 5; count of bases not matched to a gene: 1. Germline V CDR1 and CDR2: LGHNA, YNFKEQ. The CDR3 DNA reads TGTGCCAGCAGCCAAGCGACAGGGGATCAGCCCCAGCATTTT. Translation: CASSQATGDQPQHF.